This section outlines one T cell receptor beta chain sequence together with its context. These data belong to a study of shared clonotypes between healthy human individuals. The CDR3 is 15 residues long. Germline V gene sequence: CDR1 SGDLS, CDR2 YYNGEE. Trimming pared 0 bases from V and 4 bases from J, leaving 11 bases between. TCRdb keeps only in-frame clones here, not all; method: immunoSEQ multiplex PCR. The repertoire holds millions of clones, with approximately 93% as singletons. Sequenced sample: naive CD4+ T cells from PBMCs. Subset noted: CD45RA+ positively selected. The gene calls are TRBV9 and TRBJ2-1; tentative D call: TRBD2 (6 bases). The sequence came from a man aged 18 to 29 in good health. Some clones in this sample may be carry-over from other donors' samples. The CDR3 region is CASSVAVAEYNEQFF. The CDR3, as DNA: TGTGCCAGCAGCGTAGCGGTAGCGGAATACAATGAGCAGTTCTTC.